A selection of T cell receptor beta chains follows, all from one sample in a study of glioma-infiltrating T cells. A single record per CDR3 protein comes from TCRdb applying MiXCR to the multiplex PCR reads. The table has about 93,000 distinct CDR3 sequences, 40% seen once. The sequenced sample consisted of glioma tissue, nonneoplastic brain tissue, or PBMCs (not recorded which). Receptors were obtained from a human donor with low-grade glioma or glioblastoma, undergoing nonglioma brain surgery, or in good health (not recorded which). The CDR3 runs from the conserved cysteine through the conserved F or W. The D gene is left open where the match is weak. The size field is filled for only some rows; it gives once, few, many or a size class.

v_gene	d_gene	j_gene	abundance	CDR3aa	CDR3nt
TRBV7-9	TRBD2	TRBJ2-3	NA	CASSFLTSGSADTRYF	TGTGCCAGCAGCTTCTTGACTAGCGGGAGTGCAGATACGCGGTATTTT
TRBV4-3	TRBD2	TRBJ2-1	many	CASSSRTSVYNEQFF	TGCGCCAGCAGCTCCCGGACTAGCGTCTACAATGAGCAGTTCTTC
TRBV4-2	NA	TRBJ2-1	many	CASSLGGQRNNEQFF	TGTGCCAGCAGCTTGGGTGGGCAGCGGAACAATGAGCAGTTCTTC
TRBV7-2	NA	TRBJ2-5	NA	CASTQAWSTETQYF	TGTGCCAGCACTCAGGCGTGGTCAACGGAGACCCAGTACTTC
TRBV5-1	NA	TRBJ1-1	NA	CASSQQVGLNTEAFF	TGCGCCAGCAGCCAACAGGTCGGGTTGAACACCGAAGCTTTCTTT
TRBV5-6	TRBD1	TRBJ2-1	few	CASRRQGNHNEQFF	TGTGCCAGCCGGAGACAGGGGAATCACAATGAGCAGTTCTTC
TRBV18	NA	TRBJ2-2	NA	CASRQIPNTGELFF	TGTGCCAGCCGACAAATTCCGAACACCGGGGAGCTGTTTTTT
TRBV19	TRBD1	TRBJ2-3	many	CASSSTTTGQGARRTDTQYF	TGTGCCAGTAGCAGTACCACAACCGGACAGGGGGCGCGTAGGACAGATACGCAGTATTTT
TRBV5-1	TRBD1	TRBJ2-7	many	CASSTNIETGTYEQYF	TGCGCCAGCAGCACAAACATCGAGACAGGGACCTACGAGCAGTACTTC
TRBV4-3	NA	TRBJ2-1	medium-sized	CASSQVNYNEQFF	TGCGCCAGCAGCCAAGTCAACTACAATGAGCAGTTCTTC
TRBV3-1	NA	TRBJ2-3	many	CASSQGPGKDTQYF	TGTGCCAGCAGCCAGGGACCTGGGAAAGATACGCAGTATTTT
TRBV7-9	NA	TRBJ2-2	NA	CASRLRGNGELFF	TGTGCCAGCAGGTTGAGGGGGAACGGGGAGCTGTTTTTT
TRBV5-4	TRBD2	TRBJ2-1	many	CASSLAQRGPRSNEQFF	TGTGCCAGCAGCTTGGCCCAGCGGGGGCCAAGAAGCAATGAGCAGTTCTTC
TRBV29-1	NA	TRBJ1-1	many	CSVEDREGTLNTEAFF	TGCAGCGTTGAAGATCGTGAGGGGACCCTGAACACTGAAGCTTTCTTT